This T cell receptor beta chain was sequenced for a study of blood T cell repertoires in COVID-19. Study-level information: Samples came from the United States, Italy and Spain, spanning acute and convalescent COVID-19.

TCRdb's copy holds only in-frame clones and misses some; the assay was immunoSEQ multiplex PCR. The top ten hold around 55% of the sample, which has more than 25,000 clones, more than 65% seen once. With V trimmed by 0 bases and J by 4 bases, 3 bases remained unmatched. The V gene's germline CDR1 is MNHEY and CDR2 SMNVEV (reference sequence). This CDR3 has 15 residues. Sequenced: peripheral blood. V usage is TRBV27 and J usage is TRBJ1-5; TRBD1 agrees at 7 bases. This TCR was recovered from a man aged 50 to 60 with active or convalescent COVID-19. The CDR3, as DNA: TGTGCCAGCAGTTTATCCTGGGACAGAAATCAGCCCCAGCATTTT. This codes for CASSLSWDRNQPQHF.